Presented here are 24 T cell receptor beta chains from one specimen sequenced in a study of T cells in Graves' hyperthyroidism and ophthalmopathy. RNA transcripts provided the source from which TCR beta CDR3 regions were amplified. The study used the HTBI primer set for a first-round RT-PCR of the TCR CDR3. TCRdb analysed the multiplex PCR reads with MiXCR anew, one entry per CDR3 protein. The data show hundreds of thousands of distinct CDR3 sequences, 35% to 40% seen once. Sample: blood. Receptors originate from a man aged 18 to 29 with Graves' hyperthyroidism.

This clonotype occurred many times. This chain connects TRBV10-3 to TRBJ1-4; 12 nucleotides agree with TRBD1. The CDR3 totals 16 residues. CDR1 ENHRY and CDR2 SYGVKD come from the germline V gene. V lost 10 bases to trimming and J lost 1 base; unmatched junction nucleotides: 7. CDR3 in amino acids: CATSGTGGETNEKLFF. The CDR3 nucleotides read TGTGCCACTTCCGGGACAGGGGGCGAAACTAATGAAAAACTGTTTTTT.

This clonotype was counted many times. The chain is built from TRBV7-3 and TRBJ1-6; 7 bases match TRBD1. Germline loops: CDR1 SGHTA, CDR2 FQGTGA. CDR3 length: 15 residues. V trimming: 2 bases; J trimming: 7 bases; junction bases outside the gene matches: 5. Written as DNA, the CDR3 is TGTGCCAGCAGCTTAGACGACAGGGCCAATTCACCCCTCCACTTT. Protein sequence: CASSLDDRANSPLHF.

In this sample, this clonotype turned up many times. This chain links TRBV19 with TRBJ2-6; D is uncertain. CDR1 is LNHDA, CDR2 SQIVND, per germline (reference sequence). The CDR3 sequence is 12 residues long. V was pared by 10 bases and J by 4 bases, with 8 bases between. CDR3 nucleotide sequence: TGTGCCACCGCCGCGGGGGCCAACGTCCTGACTTTC. Its protein is CATAAGANVLTF.

The CDR3 protein is CASSLGVAGANEQYF. The CDR3 nucleotides read TGCGCCAGCAGCTTGGGTGTGGCGGGAGCTAACGAGCAGTACTTC. The V and J genes are TRBV5-1 and TRBJ2-7, with 7 bases identical to TRBD2. Looked up from germline, CDR1 is SGHRS and CDR2 is YFSETQ. J lost 5 bases, V lost 0 bases, and 8 bases had no gene match. The CDR3 is 15 amino acids. Together with reference TRBV5-1 and TRBJ2-7, the CDR3 gives the full variable domain: KAGVTQTPRYLIKTRGQQVTLSCSPISGHRSVSWYQQTPGQGLQFLFEYFSETQRNKGNFPGRFSGRQFSNSRSEMNVSTLELGDSALYLCASSLGVAGANEQYFGPGTRLTVT.

The rearrangement links TRBV7-2 to TRBJ2-5, with D maybe TRBD2 (6 bases). CDR1 is SGHTA and CDR2 is FQGNSA in the germline V gene. There are 15 residues in the CDR3. Trimming took 5 bases from V and 3 from J, leaving 16 bases between them. This CDR3 reads CASSRHWDLKETQYF. The CDR3 DNA reads TGTGCCAGCAGCCGCCACTGGGACTTAAAAGAGACCCAGTACTTC.

The V call is TRBV9, the J call TRBJ1-1, with TRBD1 as a possible D gene (5 bases). Germline CDR1 is SGDLS and CDR2 is YYNGEE. V was trimmed by 7 bases and J by 1 base, leaving 14 bases between them. This CDR3 is built from 14 residues. Here the CDR3 reads CASRIRTSNTEAFF. CDR3 bases: TGTGCCAGCCGCATCAGGACATCGAACACTGAAGCTTTCTTT.

V usage is TRBV6-5 and J usage is TRBJ2-5; no definite D call. Germline V gives CDR1 MNHEY, CDR2 SVGAGI. This CDR3 comprises 13 residues. V dropped 5 bases and J dropped 5 bases, with 12 bases sitting between them. The CDR3 DNA follows: TGTGCCAGCAGTGAAATAATAGCCGAGACCCAGTACTTC. Translating it yields CASSEIIAETQYF.

This clonotype has a count of ten or more. The chain links TRBV7-9 to TRBJ2-7; no firm D call. The CDR3 is made up of 12 amino acids. Trimming left V 5 bases short and J 4 bases short, with 9 bases between. Per germline, CDR1 SEHNR and CDR2 FQNEAQ (reference sequence). The DNA of the CDR3 is TGTGCCAGCAGCATTCAGGAATACGAGCAGTACTTC. It encodes CASSIQEYEQYF.

On this clonotype: The junction does not match germline at one end; this may be a read error. The J gene is TRBJ1-5, the V gene TRBV10-3, with D uncertain. CDR3 length equals 14 residues. Germline V gene lookup returns CDR1 ENHRY and CDR2 SYGVKD. In nucleotides, the CDR3 is TGTGCCAGCAGTTTATGGGGATTCAATCAGCCCCAGCATTTT. Translating gives CASSLWGFNQPQHF.

This clonotype was detected ten times or more. CDR3 region: CASDRYNSPLHF. The CDR3 DNA sequence: TGTGCCAGTGACAGGTATAATTCACCCCTCCACTTT. The chain links TRBV2 to TRBJ1-6; TRBD1 is a possible D gene (6 bases). The CDR3 extends over 12 amino acids. V was cut by 9 bases and J by 4 bases, with 7 bases left in between. Germline assignment: CDR1 SNHLY and CDR2 FYNNEI.

The CDR3 loop reads CSVATGNDQPQHF. For the CDR3, the DNA is TGCAGCGTGGCGACAGGGAACGATCAGCCCCAGCATTTT. The rearrangement links TRBV29-1 to TRBJ1-5; the match to TRBD1 covers 7 bases. After removal of 6 bases from V and 5 bases from J, the junction contained 7 bases not matched to a gene. Germline assignment: CDR1 SQVTM and CDR2 ANQGSEA. The CDR3 contains 13 residues. Based on the CDR3 plus reference TRBV29-1 and TRBJ1-5, the full variable domain is SAVISQKPSRDICQRGTSLTIQCQVDSQVTMMFWYRQQPGQSLTLIATANQGSEATYESGFVIDKFPISRPNLTFSTLTVSNMSPEDSSIYLCSVATGNDQPQHFGDGTRLSIL.

This clonotype was found many times. This chain uses TRBV12-3 or TRBV12-4 with TRBJ2-5; possible D gene TRBD2, 5 bases. Between the trimmed V and J ends, which lost 9 bases and 4 bases, there was a span of 9 bases. The CDR3 runs 11 residues. This CDR3 is CASGRGETQYF. The CDR3 nucleotides read TGTGCCAGTGGCCGGGGAGAGACCCAGTACTTC.

This clonotype has just one count. The chain carries TRBV7-8 and TRBJ1-5; D remains unclear. This CDR3 has 16 residues. Germline CDR1 and CDR2: SGHVS and FQNEAQ. Between the trimmed V and J ends, which lost 1 base and 1 base, there was a span of 11 bases. The CDR3 bases are TGTGCCAGCAGCTTAGGGGTAGGGAGGAGCAATCAGCCCCAGCATTTT. Protein product: CASSLGVGRSNQPQHF.

Only a few counts were recorded for this clonotype. This chain uses TRBV11-2 with TRBJ1-2, with D perhaps matching TRBD1 (6 bases). V shed 1 base and J shed 6 bases, with 12 bases lying between them. Germline V gene data show CDR1 as SGHAT and CDR2 as FQNNGV. The CDR3 totals 14 residues. CDR3 nucleotides: TGTGCCAGCAGCTTAGTTCCAGGGGTGGATGGCTACACCTTC. Its translation is CASSLVPGVDGYTF.

The V call is TRBV7-2, the J call TRBJ2-7; D is unresolved. The CDR3 extends over 18 amino acids. CDR1 is SGHTA, CDR2 FQGNSA, per germline. V lost 4 bases and J 0 bases, leaving 22 bases between the germline ends. The CDR3 sequence is CASSWPRWTSQSSYEQYF. The CDR3 DNA reads as TGTGCCAGCAGCTGGCCTAGGTGGACGAGCCAGAGCTCCTACGAGCAGTACTTC.

This clonotype was seen many times. V gene TRBV10-2 combines with J gene TRBJ1-1; TRBD1 matches 8 bases. CDR3 length: 13 amino acids. The V and J ends lost 6 bases and 7 bases, in that order; junction bases with no gene match: 7. Germline CDR1 and CDR2: WSHSY and SAAADI. This CDR3 reads CASRDRGIIEAFF. CDR3 in DNA: TGCGCCAGCAGAGACAGGGGAATCATTGAAGCTTTCTTT.

In its sample, this clonotype was seen a few times. The V call is TRBV5-1, the J call TRBJ2-7, with a tentative D call TRBD2 (5 bases). With 2 bases removed from V and 0 bases from J, the gap between germline ends came to 12 bases. CDR1 and CDR2 (germline): SGHRS, YFSETQ. The CDR3 sequence is 15 residues long. The CDR3 sequence is CASSLGGSYSYEQYF. The CDR3 DNA reads as TGCGCCAGCAGCTTAGGCGGGTCTTACTCCTACGAGCAGTACTTC.

The V and J genes are TRBV2 and TRBJ2-7, with D perhaps being TRBD1 or TRBD2 (5 bases each). Trimming cost V 4 bases and J 12 bases, with 22 bases left between them. The CDR3 consists of 14 residues. CDR1 is SNHLY, CDR2 FYNNEI, per germline. The CDR3 DNA is TGTGCCAGCAGTGGACTGATCGGGACCCCTCGGGCGTACTTC. Translated: CASSGLIGTPRAYF.

This clonotype was counted between two and nine times. This chain joins TRBV7-2 and TRBJ1-4; maybe TRBD1 (5 bases). The germline V gene encodes CDR1 SGHTA and CDR2 FQGNSA. The V gene lost 6 bases and the J gene lost 8 bases, with 16 bases spanning the gap. The length of the CDR3 is 14 residues. This chain's CDR3 is CASSTSGLEEKLFF. As DNA, the CDR3 is TGTGCCAGCAGTACCTCAGGGCTCGAAGAAAAACTGTTTTTT.

Notes on this clonotype: This sequence may be a read error, since a much larger clone differs from it by one base. The conserved phenylalanine or tryptophan is not found at the CDR3 terminus, so this likely reflects a read error. This rearrangement joins TRBV7-3 to TRBJ2-7; 14 bases are a match to TRBD2. V was clipped by 6 bases and J by 6 bases; unmatched bases: 1. This CDR3 spans 13 amino acids. The germline V gene encodes CDR1 SGHTA and CDR2 FQGTGA. The CDR3 DNA sequence: TGTGCCAGCAGTGGGACTAGCGGGAGCGAGCAGTACCTC. Residues: CASSGTSGSEQYL.

As for this clonotype: A much larger clonotype is one base distant, so this may be a read error. The chain uses TRBV10-3 and TRBJ1-1; possible D gene TRBD1, 6 bases. The CDR3 length is 14 residues. The germline V gene encodes CDR1 ENHRY and CDR2 SYGVKD. In DNA, the CDR3 is TGTGCCATCAGTGTGAACAGGGAAAACACTGAAGCTTCCTTT. It yields the protein CAISVNRENTEASF.

This clonotype was detected ten times or more. The chain recombines TRBV15 with TRBJ2-5, with TRBD2 as a possible D gene (7 bases). CDR1 is LNHNV, CDR2 YYDKDF, per germline (reference sequence). Trimming took off 0 bases at V and 4 bases at J, with 18 bases between the two ends. The CDR3 is 17 residues long. CDR3 sequence reads: CATSRDDGGRDRETQYF. For the CDR3, the DNA is TGTGCCACCAGCAGAGATGACGGGGGGCGGGACCGAGAGACCCAGTACTTC.

This clonotype was seen once. It is likely a read error: a sequence one base away is far more abundant. The chain has TRBV13 and TRBJ2-5; D may be TRBD2 (6 bases). The CDR3 extends over 13 amino acids. Germline CDR1 reads PRHDT; CDR2 reads FYEKMQ (reference sequence). CDR3 sequence: CASSLGPGETQCF. In DNA form, the CDR3 reads TGTGCCAGCAGCTTAGGCCCGGGGGAGACCCAGTGCTTC. The complete variable domain, with remaining parts taken from reference TRBV13 and TRBJ2-5, reads AAGVIQSPRHLIKEKRETATLKCYPIPRHDTVYWYQQGPGQDPQFLISFYEKMQSDKGSIPDRFSAQQFSDYHSELNMSSLELGDSALYFCASSLGPGETQCFGPGTRLLVL.

This clonotype was picked up a small number of times. The chain employs TRBV7-8 and TRBJ2-7; D gene uncertain. The ends were cut back, 2 bases at V and 2 bases at J, with 10 bases in the middle. CDR3 size: 14 residues. CDR1 SGHVS and CDR2 FQNEAQ come from the germline V gene. The CDR3 DNA reads TGTGCCAGCAGCTTACCCAGGACCCCCTACGAGCAGTACTTC. It specifies CASSLPRTPYEQYF.